These 21 T cell receptor beta chains were all obtained from the same sample, sequenced in a study of shared T cell receptors in the human thymus. Repertoires were generated with immunoSEQ multiplex PCR, while TCRdb's copy carries only in-frame clones and drops some. The sample contains some 660,000 clones, more than 70% of which appear only once. The data were also submitted as part of a second study, on human thymus T cells.

The sample consisted of thymocytes. These receptors originate from a boy younger than two with a congenital heart defect.

The chain recombines TRBV2 with TRBJ2-2; 14 nucleotides match TRBD2. The V segment lost 4 bases and the J segment 6 bases; nucleotides outside the gene matches: 4. This CDR3 contains 16 residues. Germline CDR1 and CDR2: SNHLY and FYNNEI. The CDR3 loop reads CASSGLAGGPPGELFF. DNA for the CDR3: TGTGCCAGCAGTGGACTAGCGGGGGGGCCCCCCGGGGAGCTGTTTTTT.

This chain joins TRBV4-2 and TRBJ2-5; 15 bases match TRBD2. The CDR3 is made up of 20 amino acids. Unmatched junction bases numbered 15, after V lost 2 bases and J lost 5 bases. The germline gives CDR1 LGHNA, CDR2 YNFKEQ. CDR3 in DNA: TGTGCCAGCAGCCAACCTTCTCGGACTAGCGGGGGGGGGTGGCGGGAGACCCAGTACTTC. This sequence encodes CASSQPSRTSGGGWRETQYF.

V is TRBV4-2 and J is TRBJ1-4; the match to TRBD1 covers 9 bases. V dropped 3 bases and J dropped 8; count of bases not matched to a gene: 1. The CDR3 spans 13 residues. Germline assignment: CDR1 LGHNA and CDR2 YNFKEQ. CDR3 amino acids: CASSHGQGEKLFF. The CDR3 DNA follows: TGTGCCAGCAGCCACGGACAGGGGGAAAAACTGTTTTTT.

This sequence joins TRBV7-2 and TRBJ2-7; no firm D call. Trimming stripped 1 base from V and 7 bases from J, with 5 bases between. The CDR3 loop spans 11 amino acids. Per the germline V gene, CDR1 is SGHTA and CDR2 is FQGNSA. CDR3 in DNA: TGTGCCAGCAGCTTAGGTCGGGAGCAGTACTTC. Protein product: CASSLGREQYF. The full variable domain, with the rest looked up from reference TRBV7-2 and TRBJ2-7, is GAGVSQSPSNKVTEKGKDVELRCDPISGHTALYWYRQSLGQGLEFLIYFQGNSAPDKSGLPSDRFSAERTGGSVSTLTIQRTQQEDSAVYLCASSLGREQYFGPGTRLTVT.

The chain has TRBV29-1 and TRBJ1-1; 8 nucleotides align to TRBD1. After removal of 7 bases from V and 6 bases from J, the junction contained 10 bases not matched to a gene. The CDR3 is 13 residues long. From germline, CDR1 is SQVTM and CDR2 ANQGSEA. The CDR3 nucleotides are TGCAGCGCATATCCTCAGGGGGCCTCTGAAGCTTTCTTT. Protein: CSAYPQGASEAFF.

The rearrangement joins TRBV28 to TRBJ1-3; tentative D call: TRBD1 (5 bases). Germline-derived CDR1 and CDR2 are MDHEN and SYDVKM. V lost 6 bases to trimming and J lost 0 bases, with 18 bases between them. This CDR3 is 17 amino acids long. The CDR3 region is CASRLSAPGISGNTIYF. The CDR3 DNA reads as TGTGCCAGCAGACTCTCGGCTCCAGGGATCTCTGGAAACACCATATATTTT.

The chain recombines TRBV15 with TRBJ1-1; TRBD1 is a possible D gene (5 bases). V was cut by 2 bases and J by 5 bases, with 15 bases left in between. The CDR3 is 15 amino acids. The germline V gene has CDR1 LNHNV and CDR2 YYDKDF (reference sequence). The CDR3 is CATSRFREGGTEAFF. CDR3 nucleotides: TGTGCCACCAGCAGATTCAGGGAAGGAGGGACTGAAGCTTTCTTT.

This chain joins TRBV7-9 and TRBJ2-7, with 9 positions matching TRBD1. Germline CDR1 SEHNR, CDR2 FQNEAQ (reference sequence). CDR3 length equals 19 residues. V was pared by 4 bases and J by 1 base, with 17 bases of the junction left unmatched. In nucleotides, the CDR3 is TGTGCCAGCAGCTCCCGGACAGGGGAGAGCTTAGAGGCGTCCTACGAGCAGTACTTC. It specifies CASSSRTGESLEASYEQYF.

The CDR3 reads CASSYGGGKLFF. CDR3 coding DNA: TGTGCCAGCAGCTATGGGGGGGGAAAACTGTTTTTT. The chain links TRBV7-9 to TRBJ1-4, with TRBD1 as a possible D gene (5 bases). The germline gives CDR1 SEHNR, CDR2 FQNEAQ (reference sequence). This CDR3 has 12 amino acids. The V and J ends lost 4 bases and 10 bases respectively, with 10 bases between them.

This chain connects TRBV4-3 to TRBJ1-1; the match to TRBD1 covers 8 bases. CDR1 and CDR2 (germline): LGHNA, YSLEER. This CDR3 contains 16 residues. V lost 4 bases, J lost 0 bases, and 7 bases stayed unmatched. The CDR3 sequence is CASSRNRDRLNTEAFF. In DNA form, the CDR3 reads TGCGCCAGCAGCCGCAACCGGGACAGGTTGAACACTGAAGCTTTCTTT.

The chain carries TRBV25-1 and TRBJ2-1; 9 bases match TRBD1. Germline CDR1 and CDR2: MGHDK and SYGVNS. The trim removed 6 bases at V and 7 bases at J, leaving 4 bases unmatched. The CDR3 has 13 amino acids. The CDR3, as DNA: TGTGCCAGCAGGGGGACAGGGTGGAATGAGCAGTTCTTC. Its translation is CASRGTGWNEQFF.

V gene TRBV2 combines with J gene TRBJ2-1; TRBD2 matches 12 bases. The germline CDR1 and CDR2 sequences are SNHLY and FYNNEI. Trimming cost V 6 bases and J 7 bases; bases outside gene matches: 7. CDR3 length: 15 residues. For the CDR3, the DNA is TGTGCCAGCAGGGTGACTAGCGGGAGTAAGAATGAGCAGTTCTTC. Protein product: CASRVTSGSKNEQFF.

The chain carries TRBV5-6 and TRBJ1-3, with D tentatively TRBD1 (5 bases). Trimming removed 3 bases from V and 0 bases from J, with 13 bases in between. Germline values: CDR1 SGHDT, CDR2 YYEEEE. The CDR3 runs 16 residues. The CDR3 region is CASSSRDRSSGNTIYF. The CDR3 region has the DNA TGTGCCAGCAGCTCGCGGGACCGGAGCTCTGGAAACACCATATATTTT.

This chain connects TRBV29-1 to TRBJ1-2; TRBD1 matches 7 bases. The CDR3 sequence is 12 residues long. J was trimmed by 4 bases and V by 4 bases; bases with no gene match: 3. CDR1 SQVTM and CDR2 ANQGSEA come from the germline V gene. The CDR3 sequence is CSVAGTVYGYTF. The CDR3 bases are TGCAGCGTTGCTGGGACAGTCTATGGCTACACCTTC.

The chain joins TRBV14 to TRBJ2-1; D is ambiguous. Germline lookup yields CDR1 SGHDN and CDR2 FVKESK. The CDR3 extends over 16 amino acids. V lost 3 bases and J 7 bases, leaving 19 bases between the germline ends. The DNA of the CDR3 is TGTGCCAGCAGCCATGTAACAGCTCCCCTCCCTAATGAGCAGTTCTTC. It yields the protein CASSHVTAPLPNEQFF. The whole variable domain, filled in from reference TRBV14 and TRBJ2-1, reads EAGVTQFPSHSVIEKGQTVTLRCDPISGHDNLYWYRRVMGKEIKFLLHFVKESKQDESGMPNNRFLAERTGGTYSTLKVQPAELEDSGVYFCASSHVTAPLPNEQFFGPGTRLTVL.

V gene TRBV9 combines with J gene TRBJ1-3; no clear D gene. This CDR3 is built from 19 residues. Per the germline V gene, CDR1 is SGDLS and CDR2 is YYNGEE. V lost 0 bases, J lost 4 bases, and 23 bases lay in between. The CDR3 reads CASSVVSGQVSEDGNTIYF. The CDR3 nucleotides read TGTGCCAGCAGCGTAGTCAGCGGGCAGGTCTCCGAAGACGGAAACACCATATATTTT.

This clone was observed a single time. The V call is TRBV19, the J call TRBJ2-1; 8 nucleotides align to TRBD2. The CDR3 is made up of 18 amino acids. Per germline, CDR1 LNHDA and CDR2 SQIVND (reference sequence). V dropped 4 bases and J dropped 2; count of bases not matched to a gene: 13. For the CDR3, the DNA is TGTGCCAGTAGTACCTCCCGTTCTAGCGGGCGGCCCTACAATGAGCAGTTCTTC. Amino acid sequence: CASSTSRSSGRPYNEQFF.

V is TRBV19 and J is TRBJ2-3; the match to TRBD2 covers 13 bases. Losses at the gene ends were 3 bases for V and 1 base for J; bases not matched to a gene: 1. Germline V gives CDR1 LNHDA, CDR2 SQIVND (reference sequence). The CDR3 is made up of 16 amino acids. In nucleotides, the CDR3 is TGTGCCAGTAGTATCGGGACTAGCGGGGGCACAGATACGCAGTATTTT. It is translated as CASSIGTSGGTDTQYF.

J is TRBJ2-7 and V is TRBV9, with a weak D call TRBD2 (6 bases). The CDR3 has 17 amino acids. Trimming shortened V by 4 bases and J by 0 bases, and 20 bases separated the two germline ends. Germline V gene sequence: CDR1 SGDLS, CDR2 YYNGEE. The CDR3 reads CASSPPRDFEDSYEQYF. The CDR3 DNA is TGTGCCAGCAGCCCGCCTCGGGACTTCGAAGACTCCTACGAGCAGTACTTC. The full variable domain, its missing parts supplied by reference TRBV9 and TRBJ2-7, is DSGVTQTPKHLITATGQRVTLRCSPRSGDLSVYWYQQSLDQGLQFLIQYYNGEERAKGNILERFSAQQFPDLHSELNLSSLELGDSALYFCASSPPRDFEDSYEQYFGPGTRLTVT.

The V gene is TRBV28, the J gene TRBJ1-1; 8 bases line up with TRBD1. V lost 5 bases to trimming and J lost 3 bases; unmatched junction nucleotides: 11. Germline-derived CDR1 and CDR2 are MDHEN and SYDVKM. CDR3 length: 16 amino acids. The CDR3 reads CASSPRDRLQHTEAFF. The CDR3 region has the DNA TGTGCCAGCAGTCCCCGGGACAGGCTCCAGCACACTGAAGCTTTCTTT.

The V call is TRBV6-6, the J call TRBJ2-7, with no clear D. The CDR3 totals 14 residues. V lost 5 bases and J 3 bases, leaving 14 bases between the germline ends. CDR1 is MNHNY, CDR2 SVGAGI, per germline (reference sequence). In DNA form, the CDR3 reads TGTGCCAGCAGTCACTTGACTGATTACTACGAGCAGTACTTC. This translates into CASSHLTDYYEQYF.